This T cell receptor (beta chain) was captured in a study of blood T cell repertoires in COVID-19 (dated by TCRdb to about 2020). Context from the whole study: Samples covering the acute and convalescent phases of COVID-19 were provided by collaborators in the United States, Italy and Spain. The material from the prospective study consisted of cDNA or gDNA derived from T cells, B-cell-depleted T cells, or PBMCs. The dataset comprised deeply sampled blood TCRbeta repertoires from subjects exposed to, actively infected with, or recovered from COVID-19. A freely available public database, intended as a resource for researchers studying the immune response to SARS-CoV-2, is where the repertoires were released. Samples were obtained from the ongoing ImmuneRACE study (first 160 participants) and from roughly 1,300 subjects provided by 6 global collaborators. Nearly every sample came with metadata listing a de-identified subject ID, COVID-19 status, age in years and sex. Where available, HLA class I and class II types were taken from metadata supplied by the sample provider and were not determined by assay-based typing. Results and caveats for the whole study, not just this receptor: The quantity of clinical and demographic metadata differed by source and by participant and was supplied without curation.

TCRbeta CDR3 regions were amplified from genomic DNA using the immunoSEQ Assay, a bias-controlled multiplex PCR. Processing in the source paper ran as follows. The number of nucleated cells in each sample was estimated by amplification of reference gene primers within the assay. To quantify the absolute abundance of each unique TCRbeta CDR3 rearrangement, sequence reads were collapsed and filtered. For each sample, productive Simpson clonality was calculated as the square root of Simpson's diversity index over productive rearrangements. What TCRdb holds here is the immuneACCESS table cut down to in-frame rearrangements. Part of the clones is not present; checked against another copy, under half of the missing clones reflect an unresolved V gene, and the others are unexplained. V and J calls plus clone size are reproduced from that table; the DNA served to infer D and trimming. The sample table holds around 38,000 clones, of which 70% to 90% were seen once. Clones ranked in the top ten supply 62% of the sample.

Whole blood was collected in K2EDTA tubes by collaborating institutions according to the institutions' own protocols. For TCRbeta analysis, collaborator samples were shipped as frozen whole blood, as isolated PBMCs, or as DNA extracted from either sample type. Concerning this clone itself: Its antigen specificity is not known. No base quality values were provided; no much bigger clone lies one nucleotide off.

What was sequenced was peripheral blood. This receptor was taken from a man aged 65 to 79 with acute or convalescent COVID-19.

The CDR3 in this case is CASSLEARETQYF. At the DNA level, the sequence is TGTGCCAGCAGCTTGGAAGCAAGAGAGACCCAGTACTTC. The chain employs TRBV5-4 and TRBJ2-5; the D gene assignment is ambiguous. The germline ends are 7 bases apart after V is trimmed by 0 bases and J by 4 bases. From its cysteine to its phenylalanine, the CDR3 spans 13 amino acids. Just the 39-base CDR3 DNA is kept, in frame starting at base 1. The germline V gene (reference sequence) sets CDR1 to SGHNT and CDR2 to YYREEE.